This is a list of T cell receptor beta chains from one sample in a study of T-cell memory formation after mild COVID-19. TCRdb reprocessed the 5' RACE reads via MiXCR and lists one record per CDR3 protein. The sample holds 180,000 or so distinct CDR3 sequences, 11% seen once. Sequencing used PBMCs or a T cell subset sorted from them (not recorded which). The receptors were gathered from a young man who had mild COVID-19 (a few samples of this study predate the infection). Cell type and time point are not known. CDR3s include the opening cysteine and the closing phenylalanine or tryptophan. The order of the fields is J gene, V gene, clone size, D gene, CDR3 length, CDR3 protein, CDR3 DNA. A D gene is named only where the DNA matches it firmly. Size values are once, few and many counts, or a class for expanded clones, and some rows have none.

>TRBJ1-1|TRBV25-1|.|TRBD1|14
CASSERQGRTEAFF
TGTGCCAGCAGTGAACGACAGGGGAGAACTGAAGCTTTCTTT
>TRBJ1-2|TRBV6-2/TRBV6-3|.|TRBD1|16
CASSLGRDSEGGGYTF
TGTGCCAGCAGTTTAGGACGGGACAGCGAAGGCGGTGGCTACACCTTC
>TRBJ2-3|TRBV14|.|.|13
CASSQGWSGTQYF
TGTGCCAGCAGCCAAGGGTGGTCAGGTACGCAGTATTTT
>TRBJ1-3|TRBV6-5|many|.|15
CASSYGAFPGNTIYF
TGTGCCAGCAGTTACGGGGCGTTCCCTGGAAACACCATATATTTT
>TRBJ2-3|TRBV6-5|.|.|13
CASVGGVTDTQYF
TGTGCCAGCGTGGGGGGTGTTACAGATACGCAGTATTTT
>TRBJ1-3|TRBV29-1|.|.|12
CSVEEIGNTIYF
TGCAGCGTTGAAGAAATAGGAAACACCATATATTTT
>TRBJ2-3|TRBV10-3|.|.|12
CAISGPSDTQYF
TGTGCCATCAGTGGGCCCTCGGATACGCAGTATTTT
>TRBJ2-5|TRBV10-3|few|.|15
CAISESEAGSETQYF
TGTGCCATCAGTGAGTCGGAGGCGGGGTCAGAGACCCAGTACTTC
>TRBJ2-2|TRBV4-2|.|.|15
CASSQDPEGAGELFF
TGTGCCAGCAGCCAAGATCCCGAAGGGGCCGGGGAGCTGTTTTTT
>TRBJ2-1|TRBV20-1|few|.|10
CSASWEEQFF
TGCAGTGCTAGCTGGGAGGAGCAGTTCTTC
>TRBJ2-1|TRBV5-5|few|.|15
CASSAGVVSYNEQFF
TGTGCCAGCAGCGCCGGGGTGGTCTCCTACAATGAGCAGTTCTTC
>TRBJ1-3|TRBV6-5|.|.|14
CATRQSREGNTIYF
TGTGCCACCCGACAGAGCCGGGAGGGAAACACCATATATTTT
>TRBJ2-1|TRBV7-2|many|.|12
CASSPRVTEQFF
TGTGCCAGCAGCCCCCGGGTTACCGAGCAGTTCTTC
>TRBJ2-3|TRBV4-3|few|TRBD2|16
CASSQVGTSGTDTQYF
TGCGCCAGCAGCCAAGTGGGGACTAGCGGCACAGATACGCAGTATTTT
>TRBJ2-7|TRBV10-3|.|.|12
CAPRAGTYEQYF
TGTGCCCCCCGGGCCGGAACCTACGAGCAGTACTTC
>TRBJ1-5|TRBV6-2/TRBV6-3|many|.|15
CASSEPLSFNQPQHF
TGTGCCAGCAGTGAGCCCCTCTCCTTCAATCAGCCCCAGCATTTT
>TRBJ2-7|TRBV14|.|TRBD1|14
CASSHLTGLYEQYF
TGTGCCAGCAGCCACCTGACAGGGCTCTACGAGCAGTACTTC
>TRBJ2-3|TRBV28|many|.|12
CASSPRRDTQYF
TGTGCCAGCAGCCCCCGGCGCGATACGCAGTATTTT
>TRBJ1-2|TRBV3-1|few|.|15
CASSQELQQFYGYTF
TGTGCCAGCAGCCAAGAATTACAGCAGTTCTATGGCTACACCTTC
>TRBJ2-2|TRBV10-3|few|.|12
CAIRSRAGELFF
TGTGCCATCAGGAGCCGGGCCGGGGAGCTGTTTTTT
>TRBJ1-2|TRBV9|few|.|15
CASSVAGASDYGYTF
TGTGCCAGCAGCGTAGCAGGGGCGAGCGACTATGGCTACACCTTC
>TRBJ2-1|TRBV7-2|few|.|11
CASSLRRQQFF
TGTGCCAGCAGCTTGAGGAGGCAGCAGTTCTTC
>TRBJ1-1|TRBV9|few|.|16
CASSARRARETTEAFF
TGTGCCAGCAGCGCCCGGAGGGCTCGGGAAACAACTGAAGCTTTCTTT
>TRBJ1-3|TRBV12-3/TRBV12-4|few|TRBD1|14
CASSLTPDRGTIYF
TGTGCCAGCAGTTTAACCCCGGACAGGGGGACCATATATTTT
>TRBJ2-3|TRBV7-2|few|.|12
CASSLRSNTQYF
TGTGCCAGCAGCTTAAGGAGTAATACGCAGTATTTT
>TRBJ2-5|TRBV3-1|few|TRBD1|16
CASSRPWGQALGTQYF
TGTGCCAGCAGCCGGCCTTGGGGACAGGCGCTAGGGACCCAGTACTTC
>TRBJ1-1|TRBV12-2|many|.|17
CASRRTGKQPMNTEAFF
TGTGCAAGTCGCCGGACAGGGAAGCAACCCATGAACACTGAAGCTTTCTTT
>TRBJ2-7|TRBV18|many|.|15
CASSLSSAAPYEQYF
TGTGCCAGCTCACTATCCTCGGCAGCACCCTACGAGCAGTACTTC
>TRBJ2-5|TRBV20-1|few|TRBD1|14
CSAVRPSQGAAQYF
TGCAGTGCTGTCCGACCCTCACAGGGGGCGGCCCAGTACTTC
>TRBJ1-6|TRBV27|.|.|12
CASWGNNSPLHF
TGTGCCAGCTGGGGTAATAATTCACCCCTCCACTTT
>TRBJ1-3|TRBV12-3/TRBV12-4|many|.|15
CASSLGANSGNTIYF
TGTGCCAGCAGTTTAGGGGCAAACTCTGGAAACACCATATATTTT
>TRBJ2-1|TRBV4-3|few|.|17
CASSQDLARSSYNEQFF
TGCGCCAGCAGCCAAGATCTGGCTAGGAGCTCCTACAATGAGCAGTTCTTC
>TRBJ1-5|TRBV20-1|.|.|11
CSAQGGQPQHF
TGCAGTGCTCAGGGAGGCCAGCCCCAGCATTTT
>TRBJ1-5|TRBV2|.|.|14
CASTDDRHGQPQHF
TGTGCCAGCACCGACGACAGGCATGGGCAGCCCCAGCATTTT
>TRBJ1-5|TRBV10-3|few|.|13
CAISEQGDQPQHF
TGTGCCATCAGTGAACAGGGTGATCAGCCCCAGCATTTT
>TRBJ2-3|TRBV24-1|many|TRBD1|14
CATSGQGITDTQYF
TGTGCCACCAGTGGACAGGGGATCACAGATACGCAGTATTTT
>TRBJ2-1|TRBV7-2|.|TRBD1|15
CASSQDRSIYNEQFF
TGTGCCAGCAGCCAGGACAGGTCGATCTACAATGAGCAGTTCTTC
>TRBJ2-5|TRBV20-1|many|TRBD1|15
CSARSGQGRQETQYF
TGCAGTGCTAGATCGGGACAGGGGAGACAAGAGACCCAGTACTTC
>TRBJ2-3|TRBV20-1|.|TRBD1|13
CSAWTGPSDTQYF
TGCAGTGCTTGGACAGGACCCTCGGATACGCAGTATTTT
>TRBJ1-4|TRBV10-3|.|.|11
CAISPGRKLFF
TGTGCCATCAGCCCGGGACGAAAACTGTTTTTT
>TRBJ2-3|TRBV7-2|.|TRBD2|15
CASSSELAGERGKDF
TGTGCCAGCAGCTCAGAACTAGCGGGGGAGAGAGGGAAGGATTTT
>TRBJ1-1|TRBV3-1|few|.|14
CASSRSGGETEAFF
TGTGCCAGCAGCCGGTCGGGGGGGGAGACTGAAGCTTTCTTT
>TRBJ1-5|TRBV12-3/TRBV12-4|.|TRBD1|14
CASSADRGNQPQHF
TGTGCCAGCAGTGCAGACAGGGGCAATCAGCCCCAGCATTTT
>TRBJ2-7|TRBV19|.|.|14
CASSKFGQSYEQYF
TGTGCCAGTAGTAAATTTGGACAATCCTACGAGCAGTACTTC